These 17 T cell receptor beta chains were sequenced from one sample in a study of CD8+CD57+ T cells in acquired aplastic anemia. Using genomic DNA as the template, TCR beta VDJ and CDR3 profiling was carried out. TCRdb used MiXCR to reprocess the reads, holding one entry per CDR3 protein. Among approximately 200,000 distinct CDR3 sequences listed, approximately 49% were seen once. The sample taken for sequencing was sorted CD4+, CD8+, or CD8+CD57+ T cells (not recorded which) from PBMCs. The receptor set was obtained from a human donor in good health, serving as a control.

This clonotype has only one observation. V gene TRBV5-1 combines with J gene TRBJ2-3, with 7 bases lining up with TRBD1. J gave up 4 bases and V 5 bases, and 1 base lay outside the gene matches. Germline-derived CDR1 and CDR2 are SGHRS and YFSETQ. The CDR3 has 12 residues. CDR3: CASRGQPDTQYF. The CDR3, as DNA: TGCGCCAGCAGGGGACAGCCAGATACGCAGTATTTT.

V usage is TRBV20-1 and J usage is TRBJ1-6; D possibly corresponds to TRBD1 (6 bases). CDR3 length: 15 residues. Trimming pared 2 bases from V and 9 bases from J, leaving 17 bases between. Germline CDR1 reads DFQATT; CDR2 reads SNEGSKA (reference sequence). In nucleotides, the CDR3 is TGCAGTGCTAGAAGGTCGGGGGCGCAGAGTTCACCCCTCCACTTT. Translating gives CSARRSGAQSSPLHF.

A remark on this clonotype: This may be a read error: a much more frequent sequence differs by one nucleotide. The chain couples TRBV11-3 to TRBJ2-7; TRBD1 matches at 7 bases. Germline values: CDR1 SGHNT, CDR2 YENEEA. The CDR3 is 13 amino acids. The V and J ends lost 8 bases and 6 bases, in that order; junction bases with no gene match: 10. The CDR3 nucleotides are TGTGCCAGCGGCTCCAGACAGGGAACCGAGCAGTACTTC. It yields the protein CASGSRQGTEQYF. The variable domain in full, completed from reference TRBV11-3 and TRBJ2-7, reads EAGVVQSPRYKIIEKKQPVAFWCNPISGHNTLYWYLQNLGQGPELLIRYENEEAVDDSQLPKDRFSAERLKGVDSTLKIQPAELGDSAVYLCASGSRQGTEQYFGPGTRLTVT.

J is TRBJ2-5 and V is TRBV7-2; perhaps D is TRBD1 or TRBD2 (6 bases each). V was clipped by 0 bases and J by 1 base, with 12 bases between them. The CDR3 is made up of 16 amino acids. Germline CDR1 SGHTA, CDR2 FQGNSA. CDR3 sequence: CASSLATGGIQETQYF. CDR3 coding DNA: TGTGCCAGCAGCTTAGCAACCGGGGGCATCCAAGAGACCCAGTACTTC.

The chain is built from TRBV10-3 and TRBJ2-1, with TRBD1 identical over 7 bases. The germline V gene has CDR1 ENHRY and CDR2 SYGVKD. This CDR3 is 14 amino acids long. V was clipped by 1 base and J by 9 bases; unmatched bases: 6. CDR3 sequence: CAISELGQNGEQFF. CDR3 coding DNA: TGTGCCATCAGTGAGTTGGGACAGAATGGTGAGCAGTTCTTC.

This clonotype came up many times. The chain uses TRBV10-3 and TRBJ1-2, with TRBD1 matching over 8 bases. The CDR3 consists of 17 residues. The germline V gene encodes CDR1 ENHRY and CDR2 SYGVKD. Unmatched junction bases numbered 14, after V lost 4 bases and J lost 4 bases. CDR3 in DNA: TGTGCCATCAGTGGAGTGGACAGGGATCAGTGGGCCTATGGCTACACCTTC. Protein sequence: CAISGVDRDQWAYGYTF.

This clonotype was counted many times. V and J are TRBV20-1 and TRBJ1-3; D gene ambiguous. CDR3 length: 13 residues. Germline V lookup: CDR1 DFQATT, CDR2 SNEGSKA (reference sequence). Trimming took off 6 bases at V and 0 bases at J, with 9 bases between the two ends. The CDR3 DNA sequence: TGCAGTGCGACTGGCCACTCTGGAAACACCATATATTTT. This translates into CSATGHSGNTIYF.

The chain has TRBV20-1 and TRBJ2-7, with 9 nucleotides matching TRBD2. Per the germline V gene, CDR1 is DFQATT and CDR2 is SNEGSKA (reference sequence). V was clipped by 3 bases and J by 3 bases; unmatched bases: 12. The CDR3 loop spans 16 amino acids. CDR3 nucleotide sequence: TGCAGTGCTAGTGGAGCGGGAGGCGCCGGGGGCTACGAGCAGTACTTC. Protein sequence: CSASGAGGAGGYEQYF.

This clonotype was observed at least ten times. One junction end disagrees with the germline gene, perhaps due to a read error. The chain is built from TRBV12-3 or TRBV12-4 and TRBJ1-1; D call uncertain. The CDR3 consists of 13 residues. DNA for the CDR3: TGTGCCAGCTCATTTGGGGATGGCACTGGAGCTTTCTTT. This gives the protein CASSFGDGTGAFF.

This chain joins TRBV7-6 and TRBJ2-1; 8 positions agree with TRBD2. Looked up from germline, CDR1 is SGHVS and CDR2 is FNYEAQ. The CDR3 length is 18 residues. V shed 5 bases and J 6 bases; nucleotides not matched to a gene: 18. CDR3 sequence reads: CASSPTIPQPGGGNEQFF. CDR3 nucleotide sequence: TGTGCCAGCAGCCCAACCATCCCCCAACCGGGAGGGGGCAATGAGCAGTTCTTC.

Regarding this clonotype: A single base separates this from a much larger clone, so it may be a read error. This chain joins TRBV7-2 and TRBJ2-3; 10 bases agree with TRBD2. V gave up 4 bases and J gave up 0 bases; unmatched junction bases: 22. Looked up from germline, CDR1 is SGHTA and CDR2 is FQGNSA. The CDR3 sequence is 22 residues long. CDR3 residues: CASSSPGQEPTSGDSSTDTQYF. The CDR3 nucleotides are TGTGCCAGCAGCTCGCCGGGACAGGAGCCTACTAGCGGGGACTCTAGCACAGATACGCAGTATTTT.

This clonotype was observed at least ten times. The V and J genes are TRBV20-1 and TRBJ2-7; no clear D gene. V was cut by 5 bases and J by 2 bases, with 16 bases left in between. Germline V gene lookup returns CDR1 DFQATT and CDR2 SNEGSKA (reference sequence). CDR3 length: 14 amino acids. The CDR3 protein is CSAQFPGNAYEQYF. DNA of the CDR3: TGCAGTGCTCAATTCCCTGGGAATGCCTACGAGCAGTACTTC.

DNA of the CDR3: TGCAGTGCGTGGACTAGCGGGGGAAACACCGGGGAGCTGTTTTTT. It yields the protein CSAWTSGGNTGELFF. V gene TRBV20-1 combines with J gene TRBJ2-2; 13 positions match TRBD2. This CDR3 has 15 amino acids. V shed 6 bases and J 2 bases; nucleotides not matched to a gene: 3. CDR1 DFQATT and CDR2 SNEGSKA come from the germline V gene (reference sequence).

The V call is TRBV10-3, the J call TRBJ2-6, with a tentative D call TRBD2 (5 bases). Deletions cut 6 bases from V and 0 bases from J, with 9 bases between. The CDR3 has 15 residues. CDR1 ENHRY and CDR2 SYGVKD come from the germline V gene. The CDR3 protein is CAISSRDSGANVLTF. DNA for the CDR3: TGTGCCATCAGCTCCCGGGACTCTGGGGCCAACGTCCTGACTTTC.

At least ten counts were recorded for this clonotype. This rearrangement joins TRBV5-4 to TRBJ2-5, with 8 bases fitting TRBD2. Losses at the gene ends were 4 bases for V and 5 bases for J; bases not matched to a gene: 7. The germline V gene has CDR1 SGHNT and CDR2 YYREEE (reference sequence). This CDR3 is built from 14 residues. CDR3 amino acids: CASSHGGAKETQYF. The DNA for the CDR3 is TGTGCCAGCAGCCACGGGGGGGCCAAGGAGACCCAGTACTTC. The entire variable domain, with the rest obtained from reference TRBV5-4 and TRBJ2-5, is as follows: ETGVTQSPTHLIKTRGQQVTLRCSSQSGHNTVSWYQQALGQGPQFIFQYYREEENGRGNFPPRFSGLQFPNYSSELNVNALELDDSALYLCASSHGGAKETQYFGPGTRLLVL.

This clonotype was detected once. The chain employs TRBV20-1 and TRBJ1-1, with a weak D call TRBD1 (5 bases). V lost 6 bases and J 5 bases, leaving 28 bases between the germline ends. The CDR3 loop spans 17 amino acids. The V gene's germline CDR1 is DFQATT and CDR2 SNEGSKA (reference sequence). The DNA of the CDR3 is TGCAGTGCCAGCAGCTTGAGGGGAAACGTTAGGGGTACTGAAGCTTTCTTT. Its protein is CSASSLRGNVRGTEAFF.

This clonotype has only a few counts. A much larger clone sits a single nucleotide away, making a read error possible. V and J are TRBV7-2 and TRBJ2-4; 9 bases agree with TRBD1. Per the germline V gene, CDR1 is SGHTA and CDR2 is FQGNSA. V dropped 3 bases and J dropped 9; count of bases not matched to a gene: 9. This CDR3 region has 15 residues. The CDR3 loop reads CASSFGGDRVGIQYF. Written as DNA, the CDR3 is TGTGCCAGCAGCTTTGGGGGGGACAGGGTGGGCATTCAGTACTTC.